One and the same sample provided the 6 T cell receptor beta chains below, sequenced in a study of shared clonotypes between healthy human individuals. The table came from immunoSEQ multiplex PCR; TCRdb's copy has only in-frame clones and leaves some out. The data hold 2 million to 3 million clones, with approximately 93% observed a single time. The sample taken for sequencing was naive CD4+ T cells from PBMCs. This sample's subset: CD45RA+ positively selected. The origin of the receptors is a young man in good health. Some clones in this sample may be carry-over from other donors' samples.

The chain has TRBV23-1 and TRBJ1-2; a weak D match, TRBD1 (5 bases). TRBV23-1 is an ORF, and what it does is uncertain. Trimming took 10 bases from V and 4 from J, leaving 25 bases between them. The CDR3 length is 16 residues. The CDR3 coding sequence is TGCGCCATCCTTCTACCGAGGGACCAGGCCTTCTATGGCTACACCTTC. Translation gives CAILLPRDQAFYGYTF.

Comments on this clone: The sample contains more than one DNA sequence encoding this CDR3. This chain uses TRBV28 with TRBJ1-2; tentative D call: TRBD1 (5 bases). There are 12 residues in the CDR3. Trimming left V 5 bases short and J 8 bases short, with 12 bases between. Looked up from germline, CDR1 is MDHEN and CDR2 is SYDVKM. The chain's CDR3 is CASSLQGDGYTF. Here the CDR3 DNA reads TGTGCCAGCAGTCTCCAGGGCGACGGCTACACCTTC.

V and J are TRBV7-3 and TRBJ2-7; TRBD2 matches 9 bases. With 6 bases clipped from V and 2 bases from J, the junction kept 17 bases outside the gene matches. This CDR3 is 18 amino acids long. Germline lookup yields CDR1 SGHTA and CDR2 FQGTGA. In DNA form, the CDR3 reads TGTGCCAGCAGGCCGAGTAGCGGGAGTAACCTCCATCCCTACGAGCAGTACTTC. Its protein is CASRPSSGSNLHPYEQYF. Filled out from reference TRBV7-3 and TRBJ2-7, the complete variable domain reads GAGVSQTPSNKVTEKGKYVELRCDPISGHTALYWYRQSLGQGPEFLIYFQGTGAADDSGLPNDRFFAVRPEGSVSTLKIQRTERGDSAVYLCASRPSSGSNLHPYEQYFGPGTRLTVT.

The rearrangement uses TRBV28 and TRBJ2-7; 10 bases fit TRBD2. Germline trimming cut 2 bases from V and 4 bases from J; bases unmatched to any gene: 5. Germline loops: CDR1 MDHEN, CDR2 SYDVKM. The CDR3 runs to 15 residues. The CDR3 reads CASSLIGLAVYEQYF. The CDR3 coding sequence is TGTGCCAGCAGTTTAATTGGACTAGCGGTTTACGAGCAGTACTTC. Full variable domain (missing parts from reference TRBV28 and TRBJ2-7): DVKVTQSSRYLVKRTGEKVFLECVQDMDHENMFWYRQDPGLGLRLIYFSYDVKMKEKGDIPEGYSVSREKKERFSLILESASTNQTSMYLCASSLIGLAVYEQYFGPGTRLTVT.

The chain's CDR3 is CASSSRGTGADSGANVLTF. CDR3 DNA sequence: TGTGCCAGCAGCAGTAGGGGAACGGGGGCGGACTCTGGGGCCAACGTCCTGACTTTC. The chain uses TRBV9 and TRBJ2-6, with D perhaps being TRBD1 or TRBD2 (6 bases each). V dropped 4 bases and J dropped 0 bases, with 20 bases sitting between them. CDR3 size: 19 residues. Germline V lookup: CDR1 SGDLS, CDR2 YYNGEE.

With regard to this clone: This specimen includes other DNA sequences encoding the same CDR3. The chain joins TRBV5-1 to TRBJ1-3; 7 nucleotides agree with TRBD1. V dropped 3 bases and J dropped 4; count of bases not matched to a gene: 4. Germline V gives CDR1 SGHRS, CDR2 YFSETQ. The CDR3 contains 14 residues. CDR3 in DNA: TGCGCCAGCAGCTGGGGGACAGTCGGAAACACCATATATTTT. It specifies CASSWGTVGNTIYF.